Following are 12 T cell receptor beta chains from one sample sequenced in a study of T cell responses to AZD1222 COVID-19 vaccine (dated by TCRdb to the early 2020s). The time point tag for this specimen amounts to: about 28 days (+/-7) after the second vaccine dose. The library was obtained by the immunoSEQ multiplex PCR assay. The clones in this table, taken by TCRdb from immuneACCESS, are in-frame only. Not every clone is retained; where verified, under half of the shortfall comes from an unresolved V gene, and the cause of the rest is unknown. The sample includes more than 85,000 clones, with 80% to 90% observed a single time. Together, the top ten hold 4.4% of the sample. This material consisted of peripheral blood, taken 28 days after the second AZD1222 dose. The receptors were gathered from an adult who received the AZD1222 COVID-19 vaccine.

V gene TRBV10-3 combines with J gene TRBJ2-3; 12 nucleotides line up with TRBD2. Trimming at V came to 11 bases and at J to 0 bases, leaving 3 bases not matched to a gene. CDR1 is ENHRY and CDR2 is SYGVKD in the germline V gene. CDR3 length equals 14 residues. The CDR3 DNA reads TGTGCCGTACTAGCGGGGGGAAGCACAGATACGCAGTATTTT. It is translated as CAVLAGGSTDTQYF.

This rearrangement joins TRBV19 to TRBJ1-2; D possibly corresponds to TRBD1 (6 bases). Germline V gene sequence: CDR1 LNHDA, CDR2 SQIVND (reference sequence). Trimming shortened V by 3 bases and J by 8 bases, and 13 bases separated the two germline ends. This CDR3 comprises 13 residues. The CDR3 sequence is CASSILGRGGYTF. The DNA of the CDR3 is TGTGCCAGTAGTATCCTAGGCAGGGGAGGCTACACCTTC.

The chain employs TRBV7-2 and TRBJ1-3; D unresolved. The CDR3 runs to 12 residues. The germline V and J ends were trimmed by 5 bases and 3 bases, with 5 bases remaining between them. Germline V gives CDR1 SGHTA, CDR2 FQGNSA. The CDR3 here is CASSAYGNTIYF. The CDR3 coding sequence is TGTGCCAGCAGCGCGTATGGAAACACCATATATTTT. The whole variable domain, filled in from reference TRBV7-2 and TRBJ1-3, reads GAGVSQSPSNKVTEKGKDVELRCDPISGHTALYWYRQSLGQGLEFLIYFQGNSAPDKSGLPSDRFSAERTGGSVSTLTIQRTQQEDSAVYLCASSAYGNTIYFGEGSWLTVV.

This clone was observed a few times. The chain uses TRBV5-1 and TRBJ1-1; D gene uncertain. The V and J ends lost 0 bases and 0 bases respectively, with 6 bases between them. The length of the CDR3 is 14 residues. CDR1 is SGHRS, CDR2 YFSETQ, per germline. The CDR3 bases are TGCGCCAGCAGCTTGGCCGATATGAACACTGAAGCTTTCTTT. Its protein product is CASSLADMNTEAFF.

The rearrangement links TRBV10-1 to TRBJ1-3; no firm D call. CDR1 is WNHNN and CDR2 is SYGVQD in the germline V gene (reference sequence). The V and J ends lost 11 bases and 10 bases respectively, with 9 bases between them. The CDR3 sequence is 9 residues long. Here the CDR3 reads CASPGTIYF. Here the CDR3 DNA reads TGCGCCTCCCCTGGAACCATATATTTT.

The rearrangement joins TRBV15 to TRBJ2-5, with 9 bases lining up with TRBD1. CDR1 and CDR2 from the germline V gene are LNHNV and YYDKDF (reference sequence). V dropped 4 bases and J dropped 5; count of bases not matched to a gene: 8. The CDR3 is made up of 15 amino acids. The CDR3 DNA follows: TGTGCCACCAGCACGGCTACAGGGGGCGGGGAGACCCAGTACTTC. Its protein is CATSTATGGGETQYF. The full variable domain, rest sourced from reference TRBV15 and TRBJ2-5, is DAMVIQNPRYQVTQFGKPVTLSCSQTLNHNVMYWYQQKSSQAPKLLFHYYDKDFNNEADTPDNFQSRRPNTSFCFLDIRSPGLGDTAMYLCATSTATGGGETQYFGPGTRLLVL.

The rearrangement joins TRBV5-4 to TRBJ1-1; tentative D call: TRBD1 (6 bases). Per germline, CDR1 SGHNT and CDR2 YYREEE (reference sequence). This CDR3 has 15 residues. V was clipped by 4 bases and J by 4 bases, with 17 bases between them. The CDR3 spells CASSRAGAGSTEAFF. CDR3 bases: TGTGCCAGCAGCCGCGCGGGGGCAGGGAGCACTGAAGCTTTCTTT.

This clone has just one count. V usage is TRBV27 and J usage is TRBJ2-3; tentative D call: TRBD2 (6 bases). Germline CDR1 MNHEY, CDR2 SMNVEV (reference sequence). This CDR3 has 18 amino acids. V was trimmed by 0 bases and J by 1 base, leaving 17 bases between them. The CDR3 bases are TGTGCCAGCAGTTTATCGCCCCGACTAGGGTCGGGCACAGATACGCAGTATTTT. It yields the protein CASSLSPRLGSGTDTQYF.

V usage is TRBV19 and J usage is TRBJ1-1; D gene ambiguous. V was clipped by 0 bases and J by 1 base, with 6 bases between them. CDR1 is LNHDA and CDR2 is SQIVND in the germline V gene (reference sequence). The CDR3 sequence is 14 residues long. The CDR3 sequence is CASSIDNRNTEAFF. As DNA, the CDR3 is TGTGCCAGTAGTATAGATAACAGGAACACTGAAGCTTTCTTT.

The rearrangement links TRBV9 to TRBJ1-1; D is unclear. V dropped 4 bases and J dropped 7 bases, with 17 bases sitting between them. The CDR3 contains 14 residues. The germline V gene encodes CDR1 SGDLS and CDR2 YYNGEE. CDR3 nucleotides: TGTGCCAGCAGCTCCCGGCCAGCCGGACTTGAAGCTTTCTTT. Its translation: CASSSRPAGLEAFF.

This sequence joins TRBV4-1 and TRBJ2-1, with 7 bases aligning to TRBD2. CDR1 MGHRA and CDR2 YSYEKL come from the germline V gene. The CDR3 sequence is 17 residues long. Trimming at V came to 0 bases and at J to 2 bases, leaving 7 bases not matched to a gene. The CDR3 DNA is TGCGCCAGCAGCCAAGAAAGGCTAGCGGCCCCCTACAATGAGCAGTTCTTC. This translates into CASSQERLAAPYNEQFF.

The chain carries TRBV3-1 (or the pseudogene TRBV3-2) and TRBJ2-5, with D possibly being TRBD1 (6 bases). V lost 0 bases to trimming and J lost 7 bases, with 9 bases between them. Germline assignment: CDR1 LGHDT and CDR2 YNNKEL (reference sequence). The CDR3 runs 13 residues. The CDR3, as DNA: TGTGCCAGCAGCCAAGATCTAGGGGGGACCCAGTACTTC. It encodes CASSQDLGGTQYF.